This is a list of T cell receptor beta chains from one sample in a study of cytomegalovirus exposure and HLA in healthy donors. Assay: immunoSEQ multiplex PCR; the TCRdb copy retains only in-frame clones and omits some. The sample contains 95,000 to 110,000 clones, 70% to 85% of which appear only once. Material: PBMCs. The receptors originated from a male donor in good health and CMV-seronegative. Both conserved end residues are part of each CDR3. Each record gives: V gene, clone size, D gene, J gene, CDR3 DNA, CDR3 protein. The D gene is left open where the match is weak. Clone size is stated in some rows and not others, as once, few, many or a class when expanded.

v_call: TRBV20-1; clone_size: few; d_call: TRBD1; j_call: TRBJ1-1; cdr3_nt: TGCAGTGCTGAGGGGGCATGGGGAGCTTTCTTT; cdr3_aa: CSAEGAWGAFF
v_call: TRBV19; clone_size: NA; d_call: TRBD1; j_call: TRBJ2-7; cdr3_nt: TGTGCCAGTAGTACGGGACAGGGGGCCTACGAGCAGTACTTC; cdr3_aa: CASSTGQGAYEQYF
v_call: TRBV7-8; clone_size: NA; d_call: TRBD2; j_call: TRBJ2-7; cdr3_nt: TGTGCCAGCAGCTACCGGACTAGCGGGACCTACGAGCAGTACTTC; cdr3_aa: CASSYRTSGTYEQYF
v_call: TRBV21-1; clone_size: NA; d_call: NA; j_call: TRBJ2-7; cdr3_nt: TGTGCCAGCAGCAAAGATCGGGACATCACCCACTACGAGCAGTACTTC; cdr3_aa: CASSKDRDITHYEQYF
v_call: TRBV4-2; clone_size: NA; d_call: NA; j_call: TRBJ2-3; cdr3_nt: TGTGCCAGCAGCCCCCAGGGTATTTTGACAGATACGCAGTATTTT; cdr3_aa: CASSPQGILTDTQYF
v_call: TRBV10-2; clone_size: few; d_call: NA; j_call: TRBJ1-1; cdr3_nt: TGCGCCAGCAGCGATCCCTGGGGGGGGAACACTGAAGCTTTCTTT; cdr3_aa: CASSDPWGGNTEAFF
v_call: TRBV19; clone_size: NA; d_call: TRBD2; j_call: TRBJ2-3; cdr3_nt: TGTGCCAGTAGTATTAGGGCTAGCGGGAGCACAGATACGCAGTATTTT; cdr3_aa: CASSIRASGSTDTQYF
v_call: TRBV19; clone_size: NA; d_call: TRBD2; j_call: TRBJ2-3; cdr3_nt: TGTGCCAGTAAATCCGGAGCGGGAGGGGCAGATACGCAGTATTTT; cdr3_aa: CASKSGAGGADTQYF
v_call: TRBV29-1; clone_size: NA; d_call: TRBD1; j_call: TRBJ2-1; cdr3_nt: TGCAGCGCGGCCGACAGGGATCATAACAATGAGCAGTTCTTC; cdr3_aa: CSAADRDHNNEQFF
v_call: TRBV30; clone_size: NA; d_call: TRBD2; j_call: TRBJ2-7; cdr3_nt: TGTGCCTGGAGGCTAGCGGGAGGGTTCCACGAGCAGTACTTC; cdr3_aa: CAWRLAGGFHEQYF
v_call: TRBV4-1; clone_size: few; d_call: NA; j_call: TRBJ2-7; cdr3_nt: TGCGCCAGCAGCCAAGAGACCCAGGGGCCCGCCTACGAGCAGTACTTC; cdr3_aa: CASSQETQGPAYEQYF
v_call: TRBV10-1; clone_size: NA; d_call: TRBD2; j_call: TRBJ2-5; cdr3_nt: TGCGCCAGCAGTGAGGGACTAGTAGAGACCCAGTACTTC; cdr3_aa: CASSEGLVETQYF
v_call: TRBV5-8; clone_size: NA; d_call: TRBD1; j_call: TRBJ1-2; cdr3_nt: TGTGCCAGCAGCTCGGGACAGAGGCACTATGGCTACACCTTC; cdr3_aa: CASSSGQRHYGYTF
v_call: TRBV18; clone_size: few; d_call: NA; j_call: TRBJ1-4; cdr3_nt: TGTGCCAGCTCAGGCCCCGGGAAGGCGGGGGAAAAACTGTTTTTT; cdr3_aa: CASSGPGKAGEKLFF
v_call: TRBV6-1; clone_size: NA; d_call: TRBD1; j_call: TRBJ2-7; cdr3_nt: TGTGCCAGCAAAATCGGACAGGGCTCCTACGAGCAGTACTTC; cdr3_aa: CASKIGQGSYEQYF
v_call: TRBV27; clone_size: NA; d_call: TRBD1; j_call: TRBJ1-1; cdr3_nt: TGTGCCAGCAGTGAAGAGACAGGGCGGGACACTGAAGCTTTCTTT; cdr3_aa: CASSEETGRDTEAFF
v_call: TRBV7-2; clone_size: NA; d_call: TRBD2; j_call: TRBJ2-1; cdr3_nt: TGTGCCAGCAGCTTAGCCGGGGGGAAATTGTCCTCCTCTTGGTTCTTC; cdr3_aa: CASSLAGGKLSSSWFF
v_call: TRBV4-1; clone_size: NA; d_call: NA; j_call: TRBJ2-2; cdr3_nt: TGCGCCAGCAGCCCCACCAAGGGGGTTGTCGGGGAGCTGTTTTTT; cdr3_aa: CASSPTKGVVGELFF
v_call: TRBV27; clone_size: NA; d_call: TRBD2; j_call: TRBJ2-3; cdr3_nt: TGTGCCAGCAATCTTGCGGGAGGGAGCACAGATACGCAGTATTTT; cdr3_aa: CASNLAGGSTDTQYF
v_call: TRBV9; clone_size: NA; d_call: TRBD2; j_call: TRBJ2-1; cdr3_nt: TGTGCCAGCAGCGTAAAACTAGCGGGAGAGAGTGAGCAGTTCTTC; cdr3_aa: CASSVKLAGESEQFF
v_call: TRBV29-1; clone_size: once; d_call: NA; j_call: TRBJ2-1; cdr3_nt: TGCAGCGTTGACCAGGGTGGAGTCTACAATGAGCAGTTCTTC; cdr3_aa: CSVDQGGVYNEQFF
v_call: TRBV5-8; clone_size: once; d_call: TRBD1; j_call: TRBJ2-3; cdr3_nt: TGTGCCAGCAGCTTCTCCGGACAGGGTGGTACAGATACGCAGTATTTT; cdr3_aa: CASSFSGQGGTDTQYF
v_call: TRBV4-2; clone_size: NA; d_call: NA; j_call: TRBJ1-5; cdr3_nt: TGTGCCAGCAGCCAAGTCGGAGGGGATCAGCCCCAGCATTTT; cdr3_aa: CASSQVGGDQPQHF
v_call: TRBV6-5; clone_size: NA; d_call: TRBD2; j_call: TRBJ2-7; cdr3_nt: TGTGCCAGCAAACCTAGCGGGAGTCAAGAGCAGTACTTC; cdr3_aa: CASKPSGSQEQYF
v_call: TRBV11-2; clone_size: NA; d_call: NA; j_call: TRBJ2-4; cdr3_nt: TGTGCCAGCAGCTCCATCAGGGGGGCATCGAACTTC; cdr3_aa: CASSSIRGASNF
v_call: TRBV5-1; clone_size: NA; d_call: TRBD1; j_call: TRBJ1-5; cdr3_nt: TGCGCCAGCAGTCAAGACAGGGCGCAGCCCCAGCATTTT; cdr3_aa: CASSQDRAQPQHF
v_call: TRBV27; clone_size: NA; d_call: TRBD1; j_call: TRBJ1-5; cdr3_nt: TGTGCCAGCAGCGAGGACAGGGTCAATCAGCCCCAGCATTTT; cdr3_aa: CASSEDRVNQPQHF
v_call: TRBV19; clone_size: NA; d_call: TRBD1; j_call: TRBJ1-4; cdr3_nt: TGTGCCAGTAGAGACGGACAGGCAACTAATGAAAAACTGTTTTTT; cdr3_aa: CASRDGQATNEKLFF
v_call: TRBV5-5; clone_size: NA; d_call: NA; j_call: TRBJ1-1; cdr3_nt: TGTGCCAGCACCCCTGACTGGCAGGGGATCAGCACTGAAGCTTTCTTT; cdr3_aa: CASTPDWQGISTEAFF
v_call: TRBV5-1; clone_size: NA; d_call: TRBD2; j_call: TRBJ2-1; cdr3_nt: TGCGCCAGCAGCTTCCCAATTTGGACTAGCGGGTTCCAGGAGGAGCAGTTCTTC; cdr3_aa: CASSFPIWTSGFQEEQFF
v_call: TRBV10-2; clone_size: few; d_call: NA; j_call: TRBJ1-2; cdr3_nt: TGCGCCAGTGCTCGAACACCGGGGGGGGATGGCTACACCTTC; cdr3_aa: CASARTPGGDGYTF
v_call: TRBV5-6; clone_size: NA; d_call: TRBD1; j_call: TRBJ2-2; cdr3_nt: TGTGCCAGCAGCTTTTTCAACAGGGGGGAAGACACCGGGGAGCTGTTTTTT; cdr3_aa: CASSFFNRGEDTGELFF
v_call: TRBV29-1; clone_size: NA; d_call: NA; j_call: TRBJ2-7; cdr3_nt: TGCAGCGTTGGCCCGACTACCACTTACGAGCAGTACTTC; cdr3_aa: CSVGPTTTYEQYF
v_call: TRBV4-1; clone_size: NA; d_call: TRBD1; j_call: TRBJ2-1; cdr3_nt: TGCGCCAGCAGCATCCGACAGGGGGCGAGGGATGAGCAGTTCTTC; cdr3_aa: CASSIRQGARDEQFF
v_call: TRBV28; clone_size: NA; d_call: NA; j_call: TRBJ1-2; cdr3_nt: TGTGCCAGCAGTTTCGAGCTCCGCTATGGCTACACCTTC; cdr3_aa: CASSFELRYGYTF
v_call: TRBV4-2; clone_size: NA; d_call: TRBD2; j_call: TRBJ2-2; cdr3_nt: TGTGCCAGCAGCCAAGATCCAGGACTAGAGACCGGGGAGCTGTTTTTT; cdr3_aa: CASSQDPGLETGELFF
v_call: TRBV6-4; clone_size: NA; d_call: TRBD2; j_call: TRBJ2-1; cdr3_nt: TGTGCCAGCAGTGACGGGCGGCGGGGGAGCTCCTACAATGAGCAGTTCTTC; cdr3_aa: CASSDGRRGSSYNEQFF
v_call: TRBV5-1; clone_size: once; d_call: NA; j_call: TRBJ1-4; cdr3_nt: TGCGCCAGCAGCTTCCGGGGTGAAGAAAAACTGTTTTTT; cdr3_aa: CASSFRGEEKLFF
v_call: TRBV5-4; clone_size: NA; d_call: TRBD2; j_call: TRBJ2-2; cdr3_nt: TGTGCCAGCAGCTACGGGGGGAAGCTGTTTTTT; cdr3_aa: CASSYGGKLFF
v_call: TRBV6-1; clone_size: once; d_call: NA; j_call: TRBJ2-7; cdr3_nt: TGTGCCAGCATGATTGAGGCCCCTTACGAGCAGTACTTC; cdr3_aa: CASMIEAPYEQYF
v_call: TRBV18; clone_size: NA; d_call: NA; j_call: TRBJ2-7; cdr3_nt: TGTGCCAGCTCTACTAGCGAGCAGTACTTC; cdr3_aa: CASSTSEQYF
v_call: TRBV10-1; clone_size: once; d_call: NA; j_call: TRBJ2-1; cdr3_nt: TGCGCCAGCAGTGAGAACCGCCTTAGCAATGAGCAGTTCTTC; cdr3_aa: CASSENRLSNEQFF
v_call: TRBV6-5; clone_size: NA; d_call: NA; j_call: TRBJ2-7; cdr3_nt: TGTGCCAGCAGCCTGGGAGCAAACTACGAGCAGTACTTC; cdr3_aa: CASSLGANYEQYF
v_call: TRBV7-6; clone_size: NA; d_call: NA; j_call: TRBJ2-1; cdr3_nt: TGTGCCAGCAGCCCACTCTACTCCTCCTACAATGAGCAGTTCTTC; cdr3_aa: CASSPLYSSYNEQFF
v_call: TRBV5-6; clone_size: NA; d_call: NA; j_call: TRBJ2-7; cdr3_nt: TGTGCCAGCAGCCTACTCACCTACGAGCAGTACTTC; cdr3_aa: CASSLLTYEQYF
v_call: TRBV6-5; clone_size: NA; d_call: TRBD1; j_call: TRBJ2-7; cdr3_nt: TGTGCCAGTTCTAGAGGGGGCGGGTACGAGCAGTACTTC; cdr3_aa: CASSRGGGYEQYF